These 10 T cell receptor beta chains originate from one sample sequenced in a study of blood T cell repertoires in COVID-19. The protocol was immunoSEQ multiplex PCR, while the TCRdb copy is restricted to in-frame clones and leaves out a portion. The repertoire holds roughly 180,000 clones, with roughly nine tenths as singletons. Sequenced material: peripheral blood. The receptor set was obtained from a woman in her twenties or thirties with active or convalescent COVID-19.

This chain joins TRBV18 and TRBJ2-2, with a weak D call TRBD2 (6 bases). CDR3 length: 16 residues. CDR1 is KGHSH and CDR2 is LQKENI in the germline V gene. V was cut by 6 bases and J by 3 bases, with 17 bases left in between. This CDR3 is CASSPGWRGDTGELFF. In nucleotides, the CDR3 is TGTGCCAGCTCGCCGGGCTGGAGGGGAGACACCGGGGAGCTGTTTTTT.

The rearrangement uses TRBV2 and TRBJ1-4; D is uncertain. CDR3 length: 17 amino acids. Trimming left V 2 bases short and J 0 bases short, with 13 bases between. Germline V gene data show CDR1 as SNHLY and CDR2 as FYNNEI. The CDR3 loop is CASSELPDLATNEKLFF. CDR3 nucleotides: TGTGCCAGCAGTGAATTGCCAGATCTTGCAACTAATGAAAAACTGTTTTTT.

The V call is TRBV7-2, the J call TRBJ2-1, with a possible D match to TRBD2 (6 bases). This CDR3 comprises 13 residues. Trimming took off 5 bases at V and 16 bases at J, with 21 bases between the two ends. Germline V lookup: CDR1 SGHTA, CDR2 FQGNSA. CDR3 nucleotide sequence: TGTGCCAGCAGCCCCATAGAGGGCGGGATTTCCTTCTTC. Its protein is CASSPIEGGISFF.

J is TRBJ1-1 and V is TRBV9, with 7 nucleotides matching TRBD1. CDR1 SGDLS and CDR2 YYNGEE come from the germline V gene. Trimming cost V 2 bases and J 4 bases; bases outside gene matches: 5. This CDR3 comprises 14 residues. CDR3 in amino acids: CASSVDRVGTEAFF. The CDR3 DNA follows: TGTGCCAGCAGCGTCGACAGGGTGGGCACTGAAGCTTTCTTT.

The chain has TRBV5-1 and TRBJ1-2, with TRBD1 matching 10 bases. The CDR3 is 14 amino acids. V shed 5 bases and J 7 bases; nucleotides not matched to a gene: 8. CDR1 and CDR2 from the germline V gene are SGHRS and YFSETQ. The CDR3, as DNA: TGCGCCAGCAGGTTGACAGGGGGCCCCCTTGGCTACACCTTC. It codes for CASRLTGGPLGYTF.

This clone has only one observation. This CDR3 is CASSLAGGLYNEQFF. CDR3 in DNA: TGTGCCAGCAGTCTAGCAGGGGGCTTGTACAATGAGCAGTTCTTC. The V call is TRBV27, the J call TRBJ2-1, with 8 nucleotides matching TRBD1. Germline V gives CDR1 MNHEY, CDR2 SMNVEV (reference sequence). Germline trimming cut 5 bases from V and 4 bases from J; bases unmatched to any gene: 7. The CDR3 consists of 15 residues.

The chain combines TRBV18 with TRBJ2-7, with D tentatively TRBD2 (5 bases). Germline V gene lookup returns CDR1 KGHSH and CDR2 LQKENI. The CDR3 is 15 amino acids. V was cut by 1 base and J by 5 bases, with 15 bases left in between. CDR3 in amino acids: CASSPRLRGGNEQYF. The CDR3 DNA reads as TGTGCCAGCTCACCACGCCTTCGCGGAGGCAACGAGCAGTACTTC.

Written as DNA, the CDR3 is TGTGCTTCCGAAGAGTCGAACACCGGGGAGCTGTTTTTT. As protein: CASEESNTGELFF. The chain joins TRBV27 to TRBJ2-2, with D uncertain. The CDR3 has 13 amino acids. CDR1 MNHEY and CDR2 SMNVEV come from the germline V gene (reference sequence).

V usage is TRBV28 and J usage is TRBJ1-5; D remains unclear. Trimming stripped 6 bases from V and 2 bases from J, with 8 bases between. The CDR3 contains 13 residues. Germline V CDR1 and CDR2: MDHEN, SYDVKM. The CDR3 DNA is TGTGCCAGCAGATGGCAGGGCAATCAGCCCCAGCATTTT. Translation: CASRWQGNQPQHF. Together with reference TRBV28 and TRBJ1-5, the CDR3 gives the full variable domain: DVKVTQSSRYLVKRTGEKVFLECVQDMDHENMFWYRQDPGLGLRLIYFSYDVKMKEKGDIPEGYSVSREKKERFSLILESASTNQTSMYLCASRWQGNQPQHFGDGTRLSIL.

The J gene is TRBJ1-5, the V gene TRBV6-4; 7 nucleotides align to TRBD1. The V and J ends lost 4 bases and 4 bases, in that order; junction bases with no gene match: 1. The CDR3 is 13 residues long. Germline V gene data show CDR1 as MRHNA and CDR2 as SNTAGT. The CDR3 sequence: CASSVTGNQPQHF. The CDR3 DNA reads as TGTGCCAGCAGTGTGACAGGGAATCAGCCCCAGCATTTT.